This TCR beta chain originates from a study of blood T cell repertoires in COVID-19 (dated by TCRdb to the early 2020s). The study in broad terms: Samples from collaborators originated in the United States, Italy and Spain and spanned both the acute and convalescent phases of COVID-19. The sample metadata nearly always contained a de-identified subject ID, COVID-19 status, age in years and sex. Where available, HLA class I and class II types were obtained from metadata supplied by the sample provider rather than from assay-based typing. The samples were drawn from the first 160 participants of the ongoing ImmuneRACE study and from over 950 subjects provided by 6 global collaborators. The prospective study material was composed of cDNA or gDNA derived from T cells, B-cell-depleted T cells, or PBMCs. A freely available public database, intended as a resource for researchers studying the immune response to SARS-CoV-2, is where the repertoires were released. Deeply sampled blood TCRbeta repertoires from subjects exposed to, actively infected with, or recovered from COVID-19 were included in the dataset. Beyond this particular receptor, the publication reports: The amount of clinical and demographic metadata varied by source and participant and was provided uncurated.

The CDR3 covers 14 residues, taking in both the cysteine and the phenylalanine. The read is trimmed to its CDR3 DNA, 42 bases read in frame from base 1. Trimming accounts for 3 bases at V and 5 bases at J, while the number of junction bases matched to no gene is 6. According to the germline V gene (reference sequence), CDR1 reads DFQATT and CDR2 reads SNEGSKA. Participants in the prospective study were enrolled through a virtual design, were aged roughly 18 to 100 years, and lived in roughly 24 United States geographic areas. In the prospective study, participants were assigned to cohorts based on the clinical history participants reported in a screening survey and a study questionnaire. In the prospective study, whole blood, serum and a nasopharyngeal or oropharyngeal swab were collected from each participant by mobile phlebotomists. Participants in the prospective study had the option to provide additional blood draws and questionnaires over an approximately two-month period. Before DNA extraction, blood samples from the prospective study were shipped at room temperature or frozen.

In regard to this clone: The clone's antigen remains unknown. No base-level quality is on record; no much larger clone is a single base apart.

TCRbeta CDR3 regions were amplified from genomic DNA by means of the immunoSEQ Assay, a bias-controlled multiplex PCR. Processing in the source paper ran as follows. The number of nucleated cells in each sample was estimated by amplification of reference gene primers within the assay. To quantify the absolute abundance of each unique TCRbeta CDR3 rearrangement, sequence reads were collapsed and filtered. For each sample, productive Simpson clonality was calculated as the square root of Simpson's diversity index across productive rearrangements. As stored in TCRdb, this immuneACCESS dataset retains in-frame rearrangements with V and J assigned. A fraction of the clones does not appear; measured against another copy, unresolved V genes explain less than half of the discrepancy, and the remainder lacks a known reason. From that table come the V and J calls and clone size; the DNA was used to work out D and trimming. This sample is represented by approximately 250,000 clones; around 90% of them were singletons. Over 3.5% of the sample lies in the top ten.

The chain employs TRBV20-1 and TRBJ2-3; 9 junctional bases match TRBD2. The sequence came from a woman in her 30s with acute COVID-19. The sample was PBMCs or T cells enriched from blood (not recorded which). At the DNA level, the sequence is TGCAGTGCTAGTAGCGGGAGTGTGGGAGATACGCAGTATTTT. The translation is CSASSGSVGDTQYF.